These T cell receptor beta chains were read from a single sample in a study of radiation and T cells in renal cell carcinoma. Generated by immunoSEQ multiplex PCR, the TCRdb table keeps only in-frame clones and is missing some. This sample has about 77,000 clones; roughly 80% occur once, and the top ten carry over 2%. The sample here was blood, taken from a patient whose treatment included radiotherapy and nephrectomy. Every receptor here comes from an older woman with renal cell carcinoma. Each CDR3 is given without its conserved first and last residue. Fields, in order: CDR3 protein, V gene, J gene.

CDR3aa: ASSYVKGARNQPQH
v_gene: TRBV6-5
j_gene: TRBJ1-5

CDR3aa: ASSYDGQPNYGYT
v_gene: TRBV6-6
j_gene: TRBJ1-2

CDR3aa: ASSYGGSNQPQH
v_gene: TRBV6-6
j_gene: TRBJ1-5

CDR3aa: ASLAPTYNEQF
v_gene: TRBV10-3
j_gene: TRBJ2-1

CDR3aa: ASSEGQLRGQY
v_gene: TRBV2
j_gene: TRBJ2-7

CDR3aa: ASSMMRGNYGYT
v_gene: TRBV19
j_gene: TRBJ1-2

CDR3aa: AWSVGGETQY
v_gene: TRBV30
j_gene: TRBJ2-5

CDR3aa: ASSQGVNTEAF
v_gene: TRBV4-3
j_gene: TRBJ1-1

CDR3aa: ASSSDRFEKLF
v_gene: TRBV28
j_gene: TRBJ1-4

CDR3aa: ASSETLRVPDTQY
v_gene: TRBV6-1
j_gene: TRBJ2-3

CDR3aa: ASSPNGGRETQY
v_gene: TRBV5-4
j_gene: TRBJ2-5

CDR3aa: ASTSEQGDNSPLH
v_gene: TRBV5-4
j_gene: TRBJ1-6

CDR3aa: ASSVRGRALQETQY
v_gene: TRBV2
j_gene: TRBJ2-5

CDR3aa: ASSQVTLEDFEQY
v_gene: TRBV4-1
j_gene: TRBJ2-7

CDR3aa: ASVRGLGGTGELF
v_gene: TRBV6-1
j_gene: TRBJ2-2

CDR3aa: ASSLGTYSDEQF
v_gene: TRBV4-2
j_gene: TRBJ2-1

CDR3aa: ASSSGEGQGGNYGYT
v_gene: TRBV5-4
j_gene: TRBJ1-2

CDR3aa: ASTDGDEQY
v_gene: TRBV5-1
j_gene: TRBJ2-7

CDR3aa: AISDYERRRDGASWNRNGYT
v_gene: TRBV10-3
j_gene: TRBJ1-2

CDR3aa: ASSQSLVSNQPQH
v_gene: TRBV4-1
j_gene: TRBJ1-5

CDR3aa: ASSQPGPPPYGYT
v_gene: TRBV4-1
j_gene: TRBJ1-2

CDR3aa: ASSPQGTSGSYNEQF
v_gene: TRBV7-2
j_gene: TRBJ2-1

CDR3aa: ASSILYEEGTQY
v_gene: TRBV28
j_gene: TRBJ2-5

CDR3aa: ASSLTTGELF
v_gene: TRBV7-3
j_gene: TRBJ2-2

CDR3aa: ASSFSGGGLSSNHGPQH
v_gene: TRBV28
j_gene: TRBJ1-5

CDR3aa: ASSEASGGASTDTQY
v_gene: TRBV2
j_gene: TRBJ2-3

CDR3aa: ASSIETGSRAF
v_gene: TRBV19
j_gene: TRBJ1-1

CDR3aa: ASSYPGQGNQPQH
v_gene: TRBV2
j_gene: TRBJ1-5

CDR3aa: ASSPPWITEAF
v_gene: TRBV28
j_gene: TRBJ1-1

CDR3aa: ASSQAGLYGYT
v_gene: TRBV4-2
j_gene: TRBJ1-2

CDR3aa: ASSPDRGRPQH
v_gene: TRBV6-5
j_gene: TRBJ1-5

CDR3aa: ASRKSGNSYEQY
v_gene: TRBV28
j_gene: TRBJ2-7

CDR3aa: ASSFGLVPYEQY
v_gene: TRBV7-8
j_gene: TRBJ2-7

CDR3aa: ASSPRTSGNTGELF
v_gene: TRBV11-3
j_gene: TRBJ2-2

CDR3aa: ASSEDGQRIETQY
v_gene: TRBV6-1
j_gene: TRBJ2-5

CDR3aa: ASSPLPGANVLT
v_gene: TRBV19
j_gene: TRBJ2-6

CDR3aa: ASSHAKAGTGVTNEKLF
v_gene: TRBV23-1
j_gene: TRBJ1-4

CDR3aa: ASSSEGLYHANTGELF
v_gene: TRBV5-6
j_gene: TRBJ2-2

CDR3aa: ASSWKLSTDTQY
v_gene: TRBV11-2
j_gene: TRBJ2-3

CDR3aa: ATSRDLAGGQRADTQY
v_gene: TRBV15
j_gene: TRBJ2-3

CDR3aa: ASSVGQPMNTEAF
v_gene: TRBV9
j_gene: TRBJ1-1

CDR3aa: ASSFTTDTYNEQF
v_gene: TRBV5-4
j_gene: TRBJ2-1

CDR3aa: ASSDVRADTQY
v_gene: TRBV7-2
j_gene: TRBJ2-3

CDR3aa: ASSEAGGSYYEQY
v_gene: TRBV7-8
j_gene: TRBJ2-7

CDR3aa: ASRPGTMDTIY
v_gene: TRBV2
j_gene: TRBJ1-3